This T cell receptor (beta chain) appears in the sequencing data of a study of blood T cell repertoires in COVID-19. About the study: Acute-phase and convalescent COVID-19 samples originated in the United States, Italy and Spain. Nucleic acid was either cDNA or gDNA, and it came from T cells, B-cell-depleted T cells, or PBMCs.

Germline lookup yields CDR1 LGHDT and CDR2 YNNKEL (reference sequence). V shed 0 bases and J 1 base; nucleotides not matched to a gene: 11. The CDR3 is 20 residues long. Some clones are missing from TCRdb's copy, which holds only in-frame ones; the method was immunoSEQ multiplex PCR. The sample shows 150,000 to 160,000 clones, roughly 80% of them seen only once. This TCR was recovered from a man in his fifties or sixties with acute or convalescent COVID-19. Sequenced material: peripheral blood. The chain combines TRBV3-1 (or the pseudogene TRBV3-2) with TRBJ2-3; 12 positions agree with TRBD2. This chain's CDR3 is CASSQERRTSGGHCTDTQYF. CDR3 coding DNA: TGTGCCAGCAGCCAAGAACGTCGAACTAGCGGGGGGCACTGCACAGATACGCAGTATTTT.